The rows below give T cell receptor beta chains drawn from one sample of a study of blood T cell repertoires in COVID-19. Method: immunoSEQ multiplex PCR; TCRdb's copy keeps in-frame clones and lacks some. The sample lists some 110,000 clones, over 80% occurring once. Sequencing was done on a sample of peripheral blood. All receptors come from a woman aged 70-85 years with acute or convalescent COVID-19. Both conserved end residues are part of each CDR3. The order of the fields is V gene, D gene, J gene, CDR3 length, CDR3 protein. D genes are given only for firm matches.

v_gene: TRBV9; d_gene: TRBD1; j_gene: TRBJ1-3; len: 19; CDR3aa: CASSVRVGGQGRSGNTIYF
v_gene: TRBV5-1; d_gene: TRBD1; j_gene: TRBJ2-7; len: 15; CDR3aa: CASSVQGDRVDEQYF
v_gene: TRBV6-2/TRBV6-3; d_gene: -; j_gene: TRBJ2-7; len: 15; CDR3aa: CASSYRGHRSYEQYF
v_gene: TRBV19; d_gene: -; j_gene: TRBJ1-5; len: 17; CDR3aa: CASSISGQFRLNQPQHF
v_gene: TRBV12-1; d_gene: -; j_gene: TRBJ2-5; len: 16; CDR3aa: CASSFESCEITETQYF
v_gene: TRBV28; d_gene: -; j_gene: TRBJ2-2; len: 17; CDR3aa: CASSPRTVVANTGELFF
v_gene: TRBV6-1; d_gene: -; j_gene: TRBJ2-7; len: 12; CDR3aa: CASSAAESEQYF
v_gene: TRBV18; d_gene: -; j_gene: TRBJ1-1; len: 14; CDR3aa: CASSGVGGYTEAFF
v_gene: TRBV6-5; d_gene: TRBD1; j_gene: TRBJ1-2; len: 14; CDR3aa: CASSYSGTDYGYTF
v_gene: TRBV3-1/TRBV3-2; d_gene: TRBD1; j_gene: TRBJ1-1; len: 13; CDR3aa: CASSPSLGQGAFF
v_gene: TRBV19; d_gene: -; j_gene: TRBJ2-7; len: 16; CDR3aa: CASSPSPPRGEYEQYF
v_gene: TRBV19; d_gene: TRBD2; j_gene: TRBJ2-3; len: 16; CDR3aa: CASSMSGVGGVDTQYF
v_gene: TRBV5-1; d_gene: -; j_gene: TRBJ1-1; len: 14; CDR3aa: CASSLGVSYTEAFF
v_gene: TRBV14; d_gene: -; j_gene: TRBJ1-6; len: 13; CDR3aa: CASSQAESGSLHF
v_gene: TRBV4-1; d_gene: TRBD1; j_gene: TRBJ1-2; len: 15; CDR3aa: CASSQDWDSNYGYTF
v_gene: TRBV11-2; d_gene: TRBD2; j_gene: TRBJ2-3; len: 17; CDR3aa: CASSPSGAGFQQDTQYF
v_gene: TRBV7-9; d_gene: -; j_gene: TRBJ2-7; len: 13; CDR3aa: CASSLIGIYEQYF
v_gene: TRBV5-1; d_gene: TRBD2; j_gene: TRBJ2-5; len: 16; CDR3aa: CASSSRGSGGGETQYF
v_gene: TRBV25-1; d_gene: -; j_gene: TRBJ1-3; len: 17; CDR3aa: CASSGLADSFSGNTIYF
v_gene: TRBV5-1; d_gene: -; j_gene: TRBJ2-1; len: 19; CDR3aa: CASSLTGLARTSSYNEQFF
v_gene: TRBV5-1; d_gene: -; j_gene: TRBJ1-6; len: 15; CDR3aa: CASSLAGGEDSPLHF
v_gene: TRBV2; d_gene: TRBD1; j_gene: TRBJ1-2; len: 16; CDR3aa: CASSERRGRINYGYTF
v_gene: TRBV30; d_gene: -; j_gene: TRBJ1-1; len: 11; CDR3aa: CAWMGGSEAFF
v_gene: TRBV19; d_gene: TRBD2; j_gene: TRBJ2-1; len: 16; CDR3aa: CASSPLETSGGHEQFF
v_gene: TRBV2; d_gene: -; j_gene: TRBJ1-5; len: 15; CDR3aa: CASSEARVHYQPQHF
v_gene: TRBV7-9; d_gene: TRBD2; j_gene: TRBJ2-1; len: 14; CDR3aa: CASSRTSGSYEQFF
v_gene: TRBV7-8; d_gene: -; j_gene: TRBJ2-7; len: 19; CDR3aa: CASSLGAGGMGAQFYEQYF
v_gene: TRBV9; d_gene: -; j_gene: TRBJ2-5; len: 14; CDR3aa: CASSVGGVQETQYF
v_gene: TRBV12-3/TRBV12-4; d_gene: -; j_gene: TRBJ1-1; len: 13; CDR3aa: CASSSPEISEAFF
v_gene: TRBV9; d_gene: -; j_gene: TRBJ1-2; len: 15; CDR3aa: CASSVEEGDGYGYTF
v_gene: TRBV19; d_gene: TRBD2; j_gene: TRBJ2-1; len: 15; CDR3aa: CASSISREGYNEQFF
v_gene: TRBV28; d_gene: -; j_gene: TRBJ1-5; len: 12; CDR3aa: CASRGKKEPQHF
v_gene: TRBV7-9; d_gene: TRBD1; j_gene: TRBJ1-1; len: 15; CDR3aa: CASGVGTGTNTEAFF
v_gene: TRBV7-3; d_gene: TRBD2; j_gene: TRBJ2-4; len: 16; CDR3aa: CASSSGLAGGPDIQYF
v_gene: TRBV6-5; d_gene: -; j_gene: TRBJ2-5; len: 14; CDR3aa: CASSYSQRAETQYF
v_gene: TRBV28; d_gene: -; j_gene: TRBJ2-7; len: 13; CDR3aa: CASSLIGGYEQYF
v_gene: TRBV29-1; d_gene: TRBD1; j_gene: TRBJ1-3; len: 14; CDR3aa: CSAGGTGLGNTIYF
v_gene: TRBV6-2/TRBV6-3; d_gene: TRBD2; j_gene: TRBJ2-1; len: 18; CDR3aa: CASSIGTSGIRRSNEQFF
v_gene: TRBV5-1; d_gene: -; j_gene: TRBJ2-3; len: 15; CDR3aa: CASSLVGDSTDTQYF
v_gene: TRBV15; d_gene: TRBD2; j_gene: TRBJ2-7; len: 14; CDR3aa: CATSRSGGTDEQYF
v_gene: TRBV6-1; d_gene: TRBD1; j_gene: TRBJ1-2; len: 14; CDR3aa: CASSEVTGVYGYTF
v_gene: TRBV14; d_gene: -; j_gene: TRBJ2-1; len: 16; CDR3aa: CASSPVGSALSNEQFF
v_gene: TRBV9; d_gene: TRBD1; j_gene: TRBJ1-2; len: 16; CDR3aa: CASSVIPGTGVEGYTF
v_gene: TRBV6-1; d_gene: -; j_gene: TRBJ1-3; len: 18; CDR3aa: CASSGGLKGLASGNTIYF
v_gene: TRBV29-1; d_gene: TRBD2; j_gene: TRBJ2-7; len: 15; CDR3aa: CSVGLAGEGPYEQYF
v_gene: TRBV2; d_gene: TRBD1; j_gene: TRBJ2-7; len: 15; CDR3aa: CASTSQGNIAAEQYF
v_gene: TRBV10-2; d_gene: TRBD2; j_gene: TRBJ2-1; len: 18; CDR3aa: CASSGSGGRVRAYNEQFF
v_gene: TRBV18; d_gene: TRBD1; j_gene: TRBJ1-2; len: 17; CDR3aa: CASSPLGAGGTNYGYTF
v_gene: TRBV5-5; d_gene: TRBD1; j_gene: TRBJ2-1; len: 15; CDR3aa: CASSPNRGQGGEQFF
v_gene: TRBV6-2/TRBV6-3; d_gene: -; j_gene: TRBJ1-4; len: 14; CDR3aa: CASSYLQGSEKLFF
v_gene: TRBV7-9; d_gene: -; j_gene: TRBJ2-1; len: 14; CDR3aa: CASSLGQSYNEQFF
v_gene: TRBV7-2; d_gene: -; j_gene: TRBJ2-1; len: 15; CDR3aa: CASSSLQGSHNEQFF
v_gene: TRBV20-1; d_gene: -; j_gene: TRBJ1-2; len: 11; CDR3aa: CSAGRHRGYTF